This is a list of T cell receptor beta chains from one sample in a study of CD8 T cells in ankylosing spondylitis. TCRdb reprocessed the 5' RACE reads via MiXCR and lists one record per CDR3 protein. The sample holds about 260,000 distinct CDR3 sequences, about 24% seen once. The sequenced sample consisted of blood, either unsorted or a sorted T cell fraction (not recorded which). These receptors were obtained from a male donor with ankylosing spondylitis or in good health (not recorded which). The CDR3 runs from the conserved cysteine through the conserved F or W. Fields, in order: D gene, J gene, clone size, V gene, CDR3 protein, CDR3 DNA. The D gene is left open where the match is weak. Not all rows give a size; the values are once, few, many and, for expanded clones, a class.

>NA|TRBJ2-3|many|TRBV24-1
CATSEESSTDTQYF
TGTGCCACCAGTGAGGAGAGCTCCACAGATACGCAGTATTTT
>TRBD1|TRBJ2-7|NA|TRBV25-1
CASSKGTGSPSYEQYF
TGTGCCAGCAGTAAAGGGACAGGATCGCCGTCCTACGAGCAGTACTTC
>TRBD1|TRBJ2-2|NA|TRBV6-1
CASRGQVMTGELFF
TGTGCCAGCAGGGGACAGGTGATGACCGGGGAGCTGTTTTTT
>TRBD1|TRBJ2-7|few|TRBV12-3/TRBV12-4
CASSGQGASEQYF
TGTGCCAGCAGTGGACAGGGGGCGAGCGAGCAGTACTTC
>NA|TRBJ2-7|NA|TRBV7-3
CASSLRGGSYEQYF
TGTGCCAGCAGCTTAAGGGGGGGCAGCTACGAGCAGTACTTC
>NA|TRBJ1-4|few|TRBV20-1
CSARPQASNEKLFF
TGCAGTGCTAGACCCCAAGCCAGCAATGAAAAACTGTTTTTT
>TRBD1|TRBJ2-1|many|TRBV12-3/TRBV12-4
CASIQGEAYNEQFF
TGTGCCAGCATACAGGGGGAGGCCTACAATGAGCAGTTCTTC
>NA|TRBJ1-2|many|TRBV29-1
CSVEEGAAYGYTF
TGCAGCGTTGAAGAAGGGGCGGCCTATGGCTACACCTTC
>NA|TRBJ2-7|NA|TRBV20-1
CSAGRVSSYEQYF
TGCAGTGCTGGCCGGGTAAGCTCCTACGAGCAGTACTTC
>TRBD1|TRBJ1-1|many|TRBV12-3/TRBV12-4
CASSAGGFGAFF
TGTGCCAGCAGCGCAGGGGGATTCGGAGCTTTCTTT
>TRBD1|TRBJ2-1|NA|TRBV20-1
CSASGSGGLDEQSF
TGCAGTGCTAGTGGGTCAGGGGGCCTCGATGAGCAGTCCTTC
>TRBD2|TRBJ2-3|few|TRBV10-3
CAISDPRTSGGDTQYF
TGTGCCATCAGTGACCCACGGACTAGCGGGGGAGATACGCAGTATTTT
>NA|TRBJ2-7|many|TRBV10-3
CAINRGLESYEQYF
TGTGCCATCAATAGAGGGTTGGAGTCCTACGAGCAGTACTTC
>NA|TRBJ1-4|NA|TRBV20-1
CSAPRWPTNEKLFF
TGCAGTGCTCCTCGGTGGCCAACTAATGAAAAACTGTTTTTT
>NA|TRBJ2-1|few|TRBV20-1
CSATRSGGVSDEQFF
TGCAGTGCTACTAGATCCGGGGGAGTTAGCGATGAGCAGTTCTTC
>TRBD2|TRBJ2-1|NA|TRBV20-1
CSASRASGGYNEQFF
TGCAGTGCCTCTCGGGCTAGCGGGGGCTACAATGAGCAGTTCTTC
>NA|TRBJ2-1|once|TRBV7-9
CASSQVVSSSSYNEQFF
TGTGCCAGCAGCCAAGTTGTTTCGTCGAGCTCCTACAATGAGCAGTTCTTC
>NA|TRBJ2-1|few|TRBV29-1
CSVSPGRTYNEQFF
TGCAGCGTTTCCCCGGGGCGAACCTACAATGAGCAGTTCTTC
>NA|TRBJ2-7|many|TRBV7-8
CASSHIIKGSDEQYF
TGTGCCAGCAGCCACATAATAAAGGGGTCTGACGAGCAGTACTTC
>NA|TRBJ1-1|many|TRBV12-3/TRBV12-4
CASSLGAKNTEAFF
TGTGCCAGCAGTTTAGGAGCGAAGAACACTGAAGCTTTCTTT
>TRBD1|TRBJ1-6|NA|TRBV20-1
CSAARQGNNSPLHF
TGCAGTGCGGCACGACAGGGAAATAATTCACCCCTCCACTTT
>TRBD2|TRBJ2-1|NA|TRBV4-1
CASSPRTSGANEQFF
TGCGCCAGCAGCCCTCGGACTAGCGGGGCTAATGAGCAGTTCTTC
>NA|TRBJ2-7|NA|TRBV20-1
CSARRPGSYEQYF
TGCAGCGCACGGAGGCCTGGAAGTTACGAGCAGTACTTC
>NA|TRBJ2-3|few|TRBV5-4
CASSPKNREDTQYF
TGTGCCAGCAGCCCCAAAAACAGGGAGGATACGCAGTATTTT
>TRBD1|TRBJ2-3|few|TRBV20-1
CSARAPGQEHADTQYF
TGCAGTGCTAGGGCCCCGGGACAGGAGCACGCAGATACGCAGTATTTT
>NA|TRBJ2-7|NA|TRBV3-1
CASSRRQGGANEQYF
TGTGCCAGCAGCCGACGACAGGGAGGGGCGAACGAGCAGTACTTC
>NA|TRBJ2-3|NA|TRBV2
CASSESRAQYF
TGTGCCAGCAGTGAGTCTAGGGCGCAGTATTTT
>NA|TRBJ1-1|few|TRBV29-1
CSVEMGPNTEAFF
TGCAGCGTTGAGATGGGACCGAACACTGAAGCTTTCTTT
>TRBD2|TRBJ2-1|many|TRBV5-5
CASSYSLGTIYNEQFF
TGTGCCAGCAGCTACTCCCTGGGGACTATTTACAATGAGCAGTTCTTC
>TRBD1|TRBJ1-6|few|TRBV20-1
CSARRTTGENSPLHF
TGCAGTGCTAGGAGGACGACAGGGGAGAATTCACCCCTCCACTTT
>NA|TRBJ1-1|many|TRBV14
CASSQVGLTEAFF
TGTGCCAGCAGCCAAGTCGGGCTCACTGAAGCTTTCTTT
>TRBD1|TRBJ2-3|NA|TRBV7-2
CASNPQTGTYGTQYF
TGTGCCAGCAACCCCCAGACAGGGACGTACGGTACGCAGTATTTT
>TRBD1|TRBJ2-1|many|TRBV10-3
CATRTGGFNEQFF
TGTGCCACACGGACAGGGGGATTCAATGAGCAGTTCTTC
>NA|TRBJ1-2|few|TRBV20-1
CSARDDPYGYTF
TGCAGTGCTAGAGATGATCCATATGGCTACACCTTC
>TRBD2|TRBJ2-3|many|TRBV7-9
CASSLGLAGHTDTQYF
TGTGCCAGCAGCTTAGGGCTAGCGGGTCACACAGATACGCAGTATTTT
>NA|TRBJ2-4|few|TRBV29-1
CSVGADLAKNIQYF
TGCAGCGTTGGGGCAGACTTAGCCAAAAACATTCAGTACTTC
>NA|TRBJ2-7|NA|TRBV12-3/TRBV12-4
CASSDPPGKAEQYF
TGTGCCAGCAGTGACCCCCCCGGAAAGGCCGAGCAGTACTTC
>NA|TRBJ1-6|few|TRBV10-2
CASSRGLGLHF
TGCGCCAGCAGCAGAGGACTGGGCCTCCACTTT
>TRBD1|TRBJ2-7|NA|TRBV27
CASSKDRGDEQYF
TGTGCCAGCAGCAAGGACAGGGGTGACGAGCAGTACTTC
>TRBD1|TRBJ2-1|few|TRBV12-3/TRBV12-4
CASSFPGGSQFF
TGTGCCAGCAGTTTCCCAGGGGGTTCGCAGTTCTTC
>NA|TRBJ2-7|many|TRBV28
CASRQGPNTYEQYF
TGTGCCAGCAGACAGGGACCGAATACCTACGAGCAGTACTTC
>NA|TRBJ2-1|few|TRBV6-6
CASSPKTEQFF
TGTGCCAGCAGCCCCAAAACGGAGCAGTTCTTC
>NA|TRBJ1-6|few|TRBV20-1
CSARGGLVSSYNSPLHF
TGCAGTGCTAGAGGGGGTTTGGTTAGCTCCTATAATTCACCCCTCCACTTT
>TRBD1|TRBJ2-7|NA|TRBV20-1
CSASRTGLDEQYF
TGCAGTGCTTCCAGGACAGGTTTGGACGAGCAGTACTTC
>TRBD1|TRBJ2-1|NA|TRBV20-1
CSAGTGGGYNEQFF
TGCAGTGCTGGGACAGGGGGCGGTTACAATGAGCAGTTCTTC
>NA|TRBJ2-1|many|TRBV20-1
CSAYPRESSYNEQFF
TGCAGTGCTTACCCGCGGGAAAGCTCCTACAATGAGCAGTTCTTC
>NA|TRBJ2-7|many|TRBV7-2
CASSQGPTYEQYF
TGTGCCAGCAGCCAGGGACCAACCTACGAGCAGTACTTC
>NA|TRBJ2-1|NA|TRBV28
CASSAPARGQFF
TGTGCCAGCAGTGCACCAGCGCGGGGGCAGTTCTTC
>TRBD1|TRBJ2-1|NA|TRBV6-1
CASLDRALPYNEQFF
TGTGCCAGCTTGGACAGGGCGCTACCCTACAATGAGCAGTTCTTC
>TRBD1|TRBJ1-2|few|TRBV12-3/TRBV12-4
CASSRGQGSGYTF
TGTGCCAGCAGTCGTGGACAGGGGTCTGGCTACACCTTC
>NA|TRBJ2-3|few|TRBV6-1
CASRSGRGTDTQYF
TGTGCCAGCAGATCGGGAAGGGGTACAGATACGCAGTATTTT
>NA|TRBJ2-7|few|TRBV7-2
CASSSGPTRSHEQYF
TGTGCCAGCAGCTCTGGCCCCACGAGGTCCCACGAGCAGTACTTC
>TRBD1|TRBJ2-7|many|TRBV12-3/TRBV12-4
CASSSGDRGQSSYEQYF
TGTGCCAGCAGTTCGGGGGACAGGGGGCAAAGCTCCTACGAGCAGTACTTC
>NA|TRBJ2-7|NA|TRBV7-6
CASSLKGGAYEQYF
TGTGCCAGCAGCTTAAAGGGTGGAGCCTACGAGCAGTACTTC
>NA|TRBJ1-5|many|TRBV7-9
CASSLGRINQPQHF
TGTGCCAGCAGCTTAGGTCGGATAAATCAGCCCCAGCATTTT